What follows are 17 T cell receptor beta chains derived from one specimen sequenced in a study of blood T cell repertoires in COVID-19. Measured with immunoSEQ multiplex PCR; TCRdb has only the in-frame clones, and not every one. The sample has about 74,000 clones, roughly 84% seen once. Material for sequencing was peripheral blood. Receptor source: a woman aged 80 or over with active or convalescent COVID-19.

The chain joins TRBV19 to TRBJ2-5, with 9 bases matching TRBD1. The CDR3 length is 15 residues. Trimming cost V 6 bases and J 5 bases; bases outside gene matches: 10. From germline, CDR1 is LNHDA and CDR2 SQIVND (reference sequence). Here the CDR3 DNA reads TGTGCCAGTAGCTCGATGACAGGGGGGATTGAGACCCAGTACTTC. It encodes CASSSMTGGIETQYF.

The chain combines TRBV4-1 with TRBJ1-1, with 8 bases identical to TRBD1. Germline loops: CDR1 MGHRA, CDR2 YSYEKL. This CDR3 is 12 amino acids long. V trimming: 7 bases; J trimming: 3 bases; junction bases outside the gene matches: 1. In DNA, the CDR3 is TGCGCCAGCAAGACAGGGGACACTGAAGCTTTCTTT. The encoded protein is CASKTGDTEAFF.

The V call is TRBV4-1, the J call TRBJ1-1; a weak D match, TRBD1 (6 bases). V gave up 0 bases and J gave up 9 bases, with 11 bases separating them. Germline-derived CDR1 and CDR2 are MGHRA and YSYEKL. The CDR3 is 13 residues long. CDR3 loop: CASSQDWQGKAFF. The DNA of the CDR3 is TGCGCCAGCAGCCAAGATTGGCAGGGGAAAGCTTTCTTT.

The rearrangement uses TRBV6-5 and TRBJ1-5; TRBD1 agrees at 7 bases. The CDR3 is 12 residues long. J gave up 6 bases and V 5 bases, and 1 base lay outside the gene matches. Germline assignment: CDR1 MNHEY and CDR2 SVGAGI. The CDR3 nucleotides are TGTGCCAGCAGTAACAGGGGTCAGCCCCAGCATTTT. Residues: CASSNRGQPQHF.

This chain connects TRBV7-9 to TRBJ2-7; TRBD1 is a possible D gene (6 bases). Germline assignment: CDR1 SEHNR and CDR2 FQNEAQ (reference sequence). CDR3 length: 12 amino acids. The germline V and J ends were trimmed by 5 bases and 4 bases, with 9 bases remaining between them. The CDR3: CASSPRGYEQYF. CDR3 DNA: TGTGCCAGCAGCCCCAGGGGATACGAGCAGTACTTC.

This rearrangement joins TRBV6-1 to TRBJ1-4; 7 nucleotides agree with TRBD1. This CDR3 comprises 17 residues. Losses at the gene ends were 4 bases for V and 7 bases for J; bases not matched to a gene: 15. The germline CDR1 and CDR2 sequences are MNHNS and SASEGT. CDR3 coding DNA: TGTGCCAGCAGTGGTGATGGGGCAGGGGGTTATGGTGAAAAACTGTTTTTT. The encoded protein is CASSGDGAGGYGEKLFF.

This chain uses TRBV11-2 with TRBJ2-7; a possible D gene is TRBD1 (6 bases). Germline CDR1 reads SGHAT; CDR2 reads FQNNGV. V was clipped by 4 bases and J by 2 bases, with 6 bases between them. The CDR3 contains 12 residues. The CDR3 bases are TGTGCCAGCAGCTGGACAGCCTACGAGCAGTACTTC. This sequence encodes CASSWTAYEQYF.

The rearrangement joins TRBV24-1 to TRBJ2-7; TRBD2 agrees at 12 bases. The germline V gene encodes CDR1 KGHDR and CDR2 SFDVKD. This CDR3 is built from 14 residues. J lost 5 bases, V lost 4 bases, and 2 bases had no gene match. CDR3 residues: CATSDPSGGDEQYF. CDR3 bases: TGTGCCACCAGTGACCCTAGCGGGGGGGACGAGCAGTACTTC.

CDR3 sequence: CASSPWAENTEAFF. The CDR3 DNA reads as TGTGCCAGCAGCCCTTGGGCAGAGAACACTGAAGCTTTCTTT. The chain recombines TRBV3-1 (or the pseudogene TRBV3-2) with TRBJ1-1; no reliable D call. This CDR3 has 14 residues. V was trimmed by 4 bases and J by 1 base, leaving 10 bases between them. Germline V gives CDR1 LGHDT, CDR2 YNNKEL (reference sequence).

J is TRBJ1-1 and V is TRBV2; possibly TRBD1 for D (6 bases). Trimming removed 5 bases from V and 1 base from J, with 11 bases in between. CDR3 length: 14 amino acids. Germline CDR1 SNHLY, CDR2 FYNNEI. The CDR3 protein is CASSRTAANTEAFF. CDR3 coding DNA: TGTGCCAGCAGTAGGACAGCGGCGAACACTGAAGCTTTCTTT.

This rearrangement joins TRBV19 to TRBJ2-7; tentative D call: TRBD1 (6 bases). The V and J ends lost 3 bases and 5 bases respectively, with 14 bases between them. CDR1 is LNHDA and CDR2 is SQIVND in the germline V gene (reference sequence). The CDR3 covers 14 residues. In nucleotides, the CDR3 is TGTGCCAGTAGTATCTCGGCAGGGGCTAACGAGCAGTACTTC. Its translation: CASSISAGANEQYF.

The chain has TRBV19 and TRBJ1-2; 9 bases are shared with TRBD1. Germline assignment: CDR1 LNHDA and CDR2 SQIVND (reference sequence). The CDR3 sequence is 16 residues long. Trimming took 2 bases from V and 4 from J; bases not matched to a gene: 8. The CDR3 here is CASSIKLQGASYGYTF. The CDR3 bases are TGTGCCAGTAGTATAAAGTTACAGGGGGCCTCCTATGGCTACACCTTC.

The chain has TRBV3-1 (or the pseudogene TRBV3-2) and TRBJ1-2; no firm D call. The germline CDR1 and CDR2 sequences are LGHDT and YNNKEL (reference sequence). Trimming cost V 1 base and J 4 bases, with 10 bases left between them. This CDR3 region has 14 residues. The CDR3 nucleotides are TGTGCCAGCAGCCAAGGGGCAGCGGGCTATGGCTACACCTTC. Translated, it gives CASSQGAAGYGYTF.

CDR3 nucleotide sequence: TGTGCCAGTAGTAACAGGATTGGAAATGAGCAGTTCTTC. Encoded protein: CASSNRIGNEQFF. The chain has TRBV19 and TRBJ2-1; a weak D match, TRBD1 (5 bases). Germline lookup yields CDR1 LNHDA and CDR2 SQIVND (reference sequence). V was trimmed by 4 bases and J by 7 bases, leaving 11 bases between them. The CDR3 is made up of 13 amino acids. Filled out from reference TRBV19 and TRBJ2-1, the complete variable domain reads DGGITQSPKYLFRKEGQNVTLSCEQNLNHDAMYWYRQDPGQGLRLIYYSQIVNDFQKGDIAEGYSVSREKKESFPLTVTSAQKNPTAFYLCASSNRIGNEQFFGPGTRLTVL.

This chain links TRBV27 with TRBJ1-2; no reliable D call. Trimming took 5 bases from V and 4 from J, leaving 8 bases between them. The germline gives CDR1 MNHEY, CDR2 SMNVEV (reference sequence). The CDR3 covers 12 residues. The CDR3, as DNA: TGTGCCAGCAGTGAGGGTAGCTATGGCTACACCTTC. The encoded protein is CASSEGSYGYTF.

DNA of the CDR3: TGTGCCGACAATTTGTGGGAGGGTAATGAAAAACTGTTTTTT. Amino acid sequence: CADNLWEGNEKLFF. The V and J genes are TRBV6-5 and TRBJ1-4, with unresolved D. The CDR3 loop spans 14 amino acids. The germline V gene has CDR1 MNHEY and CDR2 SVGAGI. The V and J ends lost 11 bases and 4 bases respectively, with 17 bases between them.

This chain links TRBV7-8 with TRBJ2-7, with 11 bases identical to TRBD2. This CDR3 comprises 16 residues. Trimming removed 5 bases from V and 4 bases from J; junction bases left unmatched: 10. Germline V gene lookup returns CDR1 SGHVS and CDR2 FQNEAQ. CDR3 loop: CASSALPSGGRYEQYF. In DNA form, the CDR3 reads TGTGCCAGCAGCGCGCTCCCTAGCGGGGGGCGGTACGAGCAGTACTTC.